The clone carrying this T cell receptor (beta chain) was detected only a few times. The target antigen is unknown. Each sample yielded at least 5 micrograms of PBMC total RNA. This sample is part of a study of blood T cells in healthy people across ages. General observations from the study: Donors of long life had a larger count of naive CD4+ cells and greater diversity than aged donors. Estimated diversity that came from one million T cells was considered an underestimate.

Primers used in a second PCR of about 6 to 11 cycles were a sample-barcoded 5' primer and a J-beta primer mix. Every single cDNA molecule received a tag from a template-switch adaptor with 12 random nucleotides. TCRdb analysed the 5' RACE reads with MiXCR anew, one entry per CDR3 protein. The sample contains over 1,500,000 distinct CDR3 sequences, about 39% of which appear only once. The CDR3 is made up of 19 amino acids. J was trimmed by 4 bases and V by 4 bases; bases with no gene match: 22. Looked up from germline, CDR1 is SGDLS and CDR2 is YYNGEE. Sequences were obtained from blood. The receptor was derived from a human donor in good health. The gene calls are TRBV9 and TRBJ1-2; 7 bases match TRBD1. CDR3 sequence (DNA): TGTGCCAGCAGCTCCCCCCGTGAGGGGGCCATCAGTCACTCCTATGGCTACACCTTC. Protein: CASSSPREGAISHSYGYTF.